Listed below are T cell receptor beta chains from one sample, sequenced in a study of blood T cells in healthy people across ages. TCRdb used MiXCR to reprocess the 5' RACE reads, holding one entry per CDR3 protein. Of nearly 1 million distinct CDR3 sequences in the sample, about 53% are singletons; the top ten hold roughly 23%. The sample taken for sequencing was blood. These receptors were collected from a woman aged 60 to 75 in good health. The conserved cysteine and the conserved F or W are not part of the CDR3 here. The listing skips clone size in some rows; elsewhere it reads once, few, many or a size class.

CDR3 protein	V gene	clone size
ASSVDGGFYGYT	TRBV9	few
ASSYLAPGLGGNQY	TRBV7-9	-
ASRYSGASYNEQF	TRBV2	-
SAFSQGARTQPQH	TRBV20-1	-
SVGGLAGNEQF	TRBV29-1	many
ASSSWERGETQY	TRBV12-3/TRBV12-4	-
SASNSRDTQY	TRBV20-1	-
ASSGPWANVLT	TRBV21-1	-
ASSQWDTDTQY	TRBV4-3	few
ATSRKQGLGTDTQY	TRBV15	few
SVGGQGSSAGQPQH	TRBV29-1	-
AIETGGRGGYT	TRBV6-1	-
TSSPRRMLAVNIQY	TRBV13	-
SARFTSGRRNEQF	TRBV20-1	few
ASQEGEQY	TRBV2	-
SALSGERMDGYT	TRBV20-1	-
ASSLFPSEATQY	TRBV27	-
ASSQGFTSGRWGTGELF	TRBV4-3	-
ASSLMDRGVHGYT	TRBV5-6	-
SAKGLAGGYTDTQY	TRBV20-1	-
ASSLAGATYNEQF	TRBV7-2	-
ASKQGPGNIQY	TRBV27	few
ASSPGGRILF	TRBV4-1	few
ASSPKVGSARDVIQITYEQY	TRBV4-1	-
ASSPNREADEQF	TRBV13	few
SANYRGSGWAEQF	TRBV20-1	-
ASSSPWDGGPAYEQY	TRBV28	few
AISGGSETQY	TRBV10-3	few
ASSPIAGEAGELF	TRBV27	once
ASSKQGISYEQY	TRBV28	few
ASSVATRNEQF	TRBV9	few
ASIFGADQPQH	TRBV6-4	few
ASGVQGGWAT	TRBV19	-
AWSPGLVSGANVLT	TRBV30	-